This T cell receptor (beta chain) was captured by sequencing in a study of cytomegalovirus exposure and HLA in healthy donors. Whole-study results and caveats: Later examination showed HLA-associated TCR beta chains had greater clonal expansion than equally common others.

60 Vbeta and 13 Jbeta primers were used in PCR. In the study's own analysis: As a later analysis found, there were 80 million to 90 million unique TCR beta chains, of which roughly 11 million were shared. Assay used: immunoSEQ multiplex PCR; TCRdb lists only in-frame clones, some missing. V and J calls and clone size come straight from that table; D and trimming were deduced from the DNA. The profile covers about 230,000 clones, with 70% to 90% appearing a single time and around 0.22% taken by the ten largest. This clone was found a few times. Its antigen is still unknown. Germline V gene data show CDR1 as SEHNR and CDR2 as FQNEAQ (reference sequence). The V and J ends lost 5 bases and 2 bases respectively, with 9 bases between them. The CDR3 length is 13 residues. In nominal health when sampled, donors likely had unrecorded immune exposures nonetheless.

This chain links TRBV7-9 with TRBJ1-2; D uncertain. The origin of this receptor is a girl aged 2 to 9 in good health and CMV-seronegative. Sequencing was done on a sample of PBMCs. The CDR3 nucleotides are TGTGCCAGCAGCCTAGACATAAACTATGGCTACACCTTC. Amino acid sequence: CASSLDINYGYTF.